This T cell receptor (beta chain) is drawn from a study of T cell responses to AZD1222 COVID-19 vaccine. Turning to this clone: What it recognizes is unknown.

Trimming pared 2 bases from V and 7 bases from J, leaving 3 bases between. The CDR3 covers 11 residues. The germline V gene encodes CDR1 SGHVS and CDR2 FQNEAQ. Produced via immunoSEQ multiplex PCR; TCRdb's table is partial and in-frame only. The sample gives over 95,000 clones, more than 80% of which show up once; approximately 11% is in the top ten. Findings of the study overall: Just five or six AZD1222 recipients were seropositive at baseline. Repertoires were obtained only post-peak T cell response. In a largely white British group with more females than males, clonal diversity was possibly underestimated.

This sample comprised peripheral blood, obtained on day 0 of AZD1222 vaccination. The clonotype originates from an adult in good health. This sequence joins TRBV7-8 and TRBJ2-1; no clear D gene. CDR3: CASSLRNEQFF. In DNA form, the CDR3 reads TGTGCCAGCAGCTTAAGGAATGAGCAGTTCTTC.